The 21 T cell receptor beta chains in this list originate from one sample, sequenced in a study of CD8+ T cells in alopecia areata. Following extraction, RNA underwent reverse transcription to cDNA, which served as the sequencing template. The table came from immunoSEQ multiplex PCR; TCRdb's copy has only in-frame clones and leaves some out. The table shows around 30,000 clones, with roughly 80% occurring only once. Material: NKG2D-low CD8+ T cells sorted from blood. The receptors shown here come from a human donor with alopecia areata.

This clone showed up just a few times. This chain uses TRBV19 with TRBJ1-2; TRBD1 might be the D (6 bases). V lost 9 bases and J 0 bases, leaving 11 bases between the germline ends. Per the germline V gene, CDR1 is LNHDA and CDR2 is SQIVND (reference sequence). The CDR3 is 13 amino acids. The CDR3 protein is CASLDSPNYGYTF. The DNA for the CDR3 is TGTGCCAGCCTGGACAGCCCTAACTATGGCTACACCTTC.

The chain combines TRBV5-6 with TRBJ2-3; D not resolved. Germline CDR1 and CDR2: SGHDT and YYEEEE. The V end lost 3 bases, the J end lost 0 bases, and 11 bases lay between the germline ends. The CDR3 sequence is 15 residues long. CDR3 protein: CASSSLITSTDTQYF. As DNA, the CDR3 is TGTGCCAGCAGCTCCTTGATCACTAGCACAGATACGCAGTATTTT.

This chain joins TRBV30 and TRBJ1-1; possible D gene TRBD1, 5 bases. The CDR3 extends over 13 amino acids. CDR1 and CDR2 (germline): GTSNPN, SVGIG (reference sequence). The ends were cut back, 3 bases at V and 8 bases at J, with 16 bases in the middle. The CDR3, as DNA: TGTGCCTGGAGCATTGGGACGCCAGTCGAAGCTTTCTTT. The encoded protein is CAWSIGTPVEAFF.

This chain joins TRBV28 and TRBJ2-3; tentatively, D is TRBD1 (5 bases). Trimming took 6 bases from V and 1 from J, leaving 14 bases between them. Germline V gene lookup returns CDR1 MDHEN and CDR2 SYDVKM. The CDR3 consists of 15 residues. CDR3 in DNA: TGTGCCAGCAGCCCTGACAGCCTTGGCACAGATACGCAGTATTTT. Translated, it gives CASSPDSLGTDTQYF.

This CDR3 is CSVEGRESHEQFF. DNA for the CDR3: TGCAGCGTTGAGGGACGGGAGAGCCATGAGCAGTTCTTC. This rearrangement joins TRBV29-1 to TRBJ2-1, with D maybe TRBD2 (6 bases). Germline V CDR1 and CDR2: SQVTM, ANQGSEA. The V end was cut by 3 bases, the J end by 8 bases, with 14 bases between. The CDR3 spans 13 residues.

This chain links TRBV29-1 with TRBJ1-1; 9 bases line up with TRBD1. This CDR3 has 13 amino acids. Germline CDR1 SQVTM, CDR2 ANQGSEA. V shed 7 bases, J shed 5 bases, and the junction held 8 bases outside the gene matches. The CDR3 here is CSALQGARTEAFF. CDR3 DNA sequence: TGCAGCGCCTTACAGGGGGCGCGAACTGAAGCTTTCTTT. Based on the CDR3 plus reference TRBV29-1 and TRBJ1-1, the full variable domain is SAVISQKPSRDICQRGTSLTIQCQVDSQVTMMFWYRQQPGQSLTLIATANQGSEATYESGFVIDKFPISRPNLTFSTLTVSNMSPEDSSIYLCSALQGARTEAFFGQGTRLTVV.

Comment on this clone: Relative to the germline gene, one junction end is altered; a read error may explain this. The chain couples TRBV7-9 to TRBJ2-2; D assignment may be TRBD1 or TRBD2 (5 bases each). Germline V gene sequence: CDR1 SEHNR, CDR2 FQNEAQ (reference sequence). CDR3 length: 16 amino acids. CDR3 DNA sequence: TGTGCCAGCAGCAAGCCAGGGAACGGGGCTCCCGGGGAGCTGCTTTTT. It codes for CASSKPGNGAPGELLF.

The chain combines TRBV5-6 with TRBJ2-3; D gene uncertain. V gave up 0 bases and J gave up 0 bases, with 2 bases separating them. CDR1 and CDR2 (germline): SGHDT, YYEEEE. CDR3 length equals 13 residues. The CDR3 loop reads CASSLESTDTQYF. The CDR3, as DNA: TGTGCCAGCAGCTTGGAAAGCACAGATACGCAGTATTTT.

This clone was seen a handful of times. V gene TRBV19 combines with J gene TRBJ2-1; tentative D call: TRBD2 (6 bases). The germline V gene has CDR1 LNHDA and CDR2 SQIVND (reference sequence). Trimming left V 3 bases short and J 7 bases short, with 16 bases between. The CDR3 has 15 residues. The CDR3 reads CASSMWAGSENEQFF. In nucleotides, the CDR3 is TGTGCCAGTAGTATGTGGGCGGGATCGGAGAATGAGCAGTTCTTC.

This chain connects TRBV30 to TRBJ2-2; no firm D call. This CDR3 has 15 amino acids. The V and J ends lost 7 bases and 3 bases respectively, with 18 bases between them. Looked up from germline, CDR1 is GTSNPN and CDR2 is SVGIG (reference sequence). CDR3 protein: CASPPRLGDTGELFF. The CDR3 DNA reads as TGTGCCTCCCCTCCCCGATTGGGCGACACCGGGGAGCTGTTTTTT.

The rearrangement links TRBV29-1 to TRBJ1-1; no definite D call. Germline lookup yields CDR1 SQVTM and CDR2 ANQGSEA. This CDR3 is built from 12 residues. V was pared by 1 base and J by 7 bases, with 10 bases between. The CDR3 DNA is TGCAGCGTTGAAGCGGTGGGATATGAAGCTTTCTTT. Protein sequence: CSVEAVGYEAFF.

This clone came up a few times. This sample also contains other DNA sequences that code for the same CDR3. The CDR3 region is CASSTGPSYEQYF. CDR3 coding DNA: TGTGCCAGTAGTACGGGACCGAGCTACGAGCAGTACTTC. The rearrangement joins TRBV19 to TRBJ2-7; D is possibly TRBD1 or TRBD2 (5 bases each). This CDR3 has 13 amino acids. Per germline, CDR1 LNHDA and CDR2 SQIVND (reference sequence). The V and J ends lost 4 bases and 3 bases respectively, with 10 bases between them.

CDR3 in amino acids: CASSHWPNTEAFF. Here the CDR3 DNA reads TGTGCCAGCAGCCACTGGCCGAACACTGAAGCTTTCTTT. The chain links TRBV14 to TRBJ1-1; D ambiguous. Per the germline V gene, CDR1 is SGHDN and CDR2 is FVKESK. Trimming removed 3 bases at V and 1 base at J, with 6 bases between. The CDR3 covers 13 residues.

This clone has just one count. The V and J genes are TRBV14 and TRBJ2-1; 8 bases map to TRBD2. The CDR3 has 15 residues. J lost 12 bases, V lost 4 bases, and 14 bases had no gene match. Germline V gives CDR1 SGHDN, CDR2 FVKESK. The CDR3 here is CASSPREGPAPGQFF. Written as DNA, the CDR3 is TGTGCCAGCAGCCCCCGGGAGGGCCCGGCCCCGGGGCAGTTCTTC.

V is TRBV10-3 and J is TRBJ1-2; TRBD1 is a possible D gene (6 bases). The CDR3 totals 12 residues. CDR1 is ENHRY and CDR2 is SYGVKD in the germline V gene. V was pared by 10 bases and J by 4 bases, with 13 bases between. The CDR3 spells CASGTQLYGYTF. DNA for the CDR3: TGTGCCAGTGGGACACAGCTCTATGGCTACACCTTC.

On this clone: Compared with germline, one end of the junction differs, possibly owing to a read error. Other DNA sequences from this sample encode an identical CDR3 as well. J is TRBJ1-2 and V is TRBV4-1; 7 nucleotides line up with TRBD1. Germline CDR1 and CDR2: MGHRA and YSYEKL. This CDR3 is 12 amino acids long. CDR3: CASSQGDYGYTF. Here the CDR3 DNA reads TGTGCCAGCAGCCAGGGGGACTATGGCTACACCTTC.

The chain is built from TRBV10-3 and TRBJ2-1; D is uncertain. Germline V gives CDR1 ENHRY, CDR2 SYGVKD. The CDR3 has 12 residues. Trimming stripped 5 bases from V and 6 bases from J, with 8 bases between. This CDR3 is CAISQEVNEQFF. The CDR3, as DNA: TGTGCCATCAGTCAGGAAGTCAATGAGCAGTTCTTC.

The chain links TRBV27 to TRBJ1-2, with D unclear. Trimming cost V 0 bases and J 2 bases, with 10 bases left between them. Per the germline V gene, CDR1 is MNHEY and CDR2 is SMNVEV (reference sequence). CDR3 length: 15 amino acids. The CDR3 sequence is CASSLSHNKNYGYTF. In DNA form, the CDR3 reads TGTGCCAGCAGTTTATCCCACAACAAAAACTATGGCTACACCTTC.

The J gene is TRBJ2-2, the V gene TRBV5-4; D is undetermined. The germline CDR1 and CDR2 sequences are SGHNT and YYREEE (reference sequence). V was pared by 0 bases and J by 6 bases, with 15 bases between. The length of the CDR3 is 16 residues. CDR3 amino acids: CASSLASSFSAGELFF. CDR3 sequence (DNA): TGTGCCAGCAGCTTGGCGTCTAGTTTTTCCGCCGGGGAGCTGTTTTTT.

The chain joins TRBV4-1 to TRBJ2-7; the D gene is possibly TRBD1 (5 bases). The germline gives CDR1 MGHRA, CDR2 YSYEKL. This CDR3 contains 15 residues. V gave up 0 bases and J gave up 2 bases, with 11 bases separating them. The CDR3 DNA follows: TGCGCCAGCAGCCAAGATGGTGGGGCTACCTACGAGCAGTACTTC. Its translation: CASSQDGGATYEQYF.

The chain employs TRBV9 and TRBJ2-4; D remains ambiguous. The germline V gene has CDR1 SGDLS and CDR2 YYNGEE. The CDR3 loop spans 18 amino acids. The V end lost 3 bases, the J end lost 5 bases, and 24 bases lay between the germline ends. For the CDR3, the DNA is TGTGCCAGCAGCGCTAAGATGGTTGAGTCGTCTACCCAAAACATTCAGTACTTC. It yields the protein CASSAKMVESSTQNIQYF.